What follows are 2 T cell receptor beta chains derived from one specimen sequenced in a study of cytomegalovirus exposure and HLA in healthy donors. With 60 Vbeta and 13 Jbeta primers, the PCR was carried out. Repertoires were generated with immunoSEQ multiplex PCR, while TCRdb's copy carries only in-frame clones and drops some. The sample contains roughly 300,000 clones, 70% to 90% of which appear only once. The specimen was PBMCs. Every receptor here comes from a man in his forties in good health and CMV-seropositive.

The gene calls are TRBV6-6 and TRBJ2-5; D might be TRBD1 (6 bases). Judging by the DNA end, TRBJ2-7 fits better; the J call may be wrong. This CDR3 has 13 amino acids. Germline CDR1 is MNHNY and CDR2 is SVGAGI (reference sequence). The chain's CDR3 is CASSTDTGSEQYF. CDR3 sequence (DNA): TGTGCCAGCAGTACGGACACAGGGAGCGAGCAGTACTTC.

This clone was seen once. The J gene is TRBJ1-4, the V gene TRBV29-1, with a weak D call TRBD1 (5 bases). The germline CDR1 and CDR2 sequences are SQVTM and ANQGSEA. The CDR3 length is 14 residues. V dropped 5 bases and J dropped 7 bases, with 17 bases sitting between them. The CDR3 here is CSVPGRQGGEKLFF. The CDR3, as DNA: TGCAGCGTTCCAGGCCGCCAGGGAGGTGAAAAACTGTTTTTT.